The table lists the clone carrying this T cell receptor (beta chain) with many counts. The antigen is undetermined. This specimen comes from a study of T-cell reconstitution after alpha-beta-depleted transplantation in children. Study results and caveats: A year had passed since transplant, and T-cell counts and diversity by then came mostly from newly produced T cells. Some patients owed their high day-60 TCRbeta diversity to surviving recipient T cells and thymic progenitors. Reported findings indicate that, about two months after transplant, alpha-beta T cells came from several hundred expanded clones, which were derived from non-depleted graft cells.

This CDR3 is 14 amino acids long. Trimming took 6 bases from V and 0 from J; bases not matched to a gene: 5. Germline V lookup: CDR1 DFQATT, CDR2 SNEGSKA (reference sequence). During its preparation, the TCRbeta library received unique molecular identifiers. TCRdb fed the PCR reads into MiXCR, producing one record per CDR3 protein. The table shows around 580,000 distinct CDR3 sequences, with about 21% occurring only once. This clonotype originated in a boy under two years old who had a stem cell transplant for acute myeloid leukemia, so the T cells may come from the graft donor. This chain uses TRBV20-1 with TRBJ1-5; 7 bases map to TRBD1. The specimen was PBMCs, mostly from graft donor cells, collected 360 days after TCRalphabeta/CD19-depleted stem cell transplant. The CDR3 DNA follows: TGCAGTGCATCGACAGGGTATAGCAATCAGCCCCAGCATTTT. Its translation: CSASTGYSNQPQHF.